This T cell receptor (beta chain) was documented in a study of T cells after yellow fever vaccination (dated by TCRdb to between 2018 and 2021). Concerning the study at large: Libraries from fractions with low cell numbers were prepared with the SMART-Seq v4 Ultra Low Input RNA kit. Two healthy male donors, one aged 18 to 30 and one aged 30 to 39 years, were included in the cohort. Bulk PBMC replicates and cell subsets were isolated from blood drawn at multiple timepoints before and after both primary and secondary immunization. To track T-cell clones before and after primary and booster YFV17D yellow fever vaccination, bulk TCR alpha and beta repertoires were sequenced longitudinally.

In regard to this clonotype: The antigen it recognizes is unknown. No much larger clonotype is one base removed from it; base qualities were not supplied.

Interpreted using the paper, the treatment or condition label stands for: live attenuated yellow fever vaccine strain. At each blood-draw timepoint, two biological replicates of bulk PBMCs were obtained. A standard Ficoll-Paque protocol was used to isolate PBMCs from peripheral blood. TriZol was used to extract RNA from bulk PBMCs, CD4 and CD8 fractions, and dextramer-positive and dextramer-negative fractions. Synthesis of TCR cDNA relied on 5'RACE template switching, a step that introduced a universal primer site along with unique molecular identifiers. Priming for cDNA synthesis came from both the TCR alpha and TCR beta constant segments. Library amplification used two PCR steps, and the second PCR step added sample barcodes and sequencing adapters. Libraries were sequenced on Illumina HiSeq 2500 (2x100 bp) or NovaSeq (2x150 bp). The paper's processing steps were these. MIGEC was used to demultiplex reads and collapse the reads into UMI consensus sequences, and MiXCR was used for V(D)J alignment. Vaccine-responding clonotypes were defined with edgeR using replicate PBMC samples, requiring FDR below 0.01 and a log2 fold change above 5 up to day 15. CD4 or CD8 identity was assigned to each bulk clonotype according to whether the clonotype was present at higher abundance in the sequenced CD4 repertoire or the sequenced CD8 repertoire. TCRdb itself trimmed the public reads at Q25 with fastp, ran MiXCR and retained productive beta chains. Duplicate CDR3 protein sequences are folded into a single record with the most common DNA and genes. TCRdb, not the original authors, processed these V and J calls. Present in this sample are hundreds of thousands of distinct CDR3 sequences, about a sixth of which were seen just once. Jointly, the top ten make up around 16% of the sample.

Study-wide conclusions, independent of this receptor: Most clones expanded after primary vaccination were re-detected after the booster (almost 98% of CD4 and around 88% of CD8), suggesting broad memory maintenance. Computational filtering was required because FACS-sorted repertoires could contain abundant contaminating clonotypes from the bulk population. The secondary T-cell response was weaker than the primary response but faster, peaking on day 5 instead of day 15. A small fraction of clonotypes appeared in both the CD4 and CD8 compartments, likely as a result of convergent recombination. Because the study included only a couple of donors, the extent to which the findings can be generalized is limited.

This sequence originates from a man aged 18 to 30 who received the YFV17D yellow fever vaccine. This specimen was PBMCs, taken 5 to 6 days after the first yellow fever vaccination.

The CDR3 amino acid sequence is: CASRIAASYNEQFF. The bases are TGTGCCAGCAGGATAGCGGCATCCTACAATGAGCAGTTCTTC. The chain is made from TRBV12-3 or TRBV12-4 and TRBJ2-1, and possibly TRBD2, on 6 matching bases. Trimming at the junction amounts to 6 bases on V and 1 base on J, and the germline ends lie 10 bases apart. The CDR3 contains 14 residues, cysteine and phenylalanine counted. Here the CDR3 DNA is all that survives: 42 bases in frame from base 1.